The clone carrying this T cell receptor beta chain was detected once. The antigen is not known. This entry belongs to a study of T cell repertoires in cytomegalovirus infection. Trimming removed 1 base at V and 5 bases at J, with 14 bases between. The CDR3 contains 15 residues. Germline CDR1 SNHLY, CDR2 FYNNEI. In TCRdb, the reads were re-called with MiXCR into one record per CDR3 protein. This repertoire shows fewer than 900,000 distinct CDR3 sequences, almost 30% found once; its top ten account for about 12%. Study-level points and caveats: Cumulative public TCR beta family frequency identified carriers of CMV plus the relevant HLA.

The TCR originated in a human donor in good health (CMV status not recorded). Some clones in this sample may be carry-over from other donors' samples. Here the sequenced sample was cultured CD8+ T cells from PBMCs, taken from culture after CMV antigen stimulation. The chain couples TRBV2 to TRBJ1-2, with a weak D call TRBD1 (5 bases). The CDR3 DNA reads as TGTGCCAGCAGTGAAGTATTTTCAGGGTCATATGGCTACACCTTC. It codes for CASSEVFSGSYGYTF.